One and the same sample provided the 17 T cell receptor beta chains below, sequenced in a study of shared clonotypes between healthy human individuals. Sequencing was performed with immunoSEQ multiplex PCR; in TCRdb, only in-frame clones are kept and a portion is missing. The sample shows fewer than 2.5 million clones, under 95% of them seen only once. The sample taken for sequencing was naive CD4+ T cells from PBMCs. Subset denoted: CD45RA+ positively selected. Every receptor here comes from a man aged 18-30 years in good health. Some clones in this sample may be carry-over from other donors' samples.

This clone was detected only once. The CDR3 spells CAWRGWAEQYF. For the CDR3, the DNA is TGTGCCTGGAGGGGTTGGGCCGAGCAGTACTTC. The chain couples TRBV30 to TRBJ2-7, with D uncertain. Trimming left V 3 bases short and J 6 bases short, with 9 bases between. Germline V gene lookup returns CDR1 GTSNPN and CDR2 SVGIG (reference sequence). This CDR3 is 11 amino acids long.

The chain links TRBV19 to TRBJ1-1, with 7 bases matching TRBD1. This CDR3 contains 16 residues. Germline CDR1 LNHDA, CDR2 SQIVND (reference sequence). Losses at the gene ends were 1 base for V and 3 bases for J; bases not matched to a gene: 8. This chain's CDR3 is CASSIGTGLKDTEAFF. CDR3 nucleotides: TGTGCCAGTAGTATAGGGACAGGTTTAAAGGACACTGAAGCTTTCTTT.

This chain uses TRBV5-4 with TRBJ2-7; D may be TRBD1 (6 bases). The CDR3 sequence is 13 residues long. CDR1 SGHNT and CDR2 YYREEE come from the germline V gene (reference sequence). Trimming shortened V by 2 bases and J by 7 bases, and 13 bases separated the two germline ends. CDR3 in amino acids: CASSLRTAEEQYF. CDR3 nucleotides: TGTGCCAGCAGCTTAAGGACAGCGGAGGAGCAGTACTTC.

CDR3 coding DNA: TGTGCCAGCAGCGCCGGGGGGGGACAAGAGACCCAGTACTTC. Its protein is CASSAGGGQETQYF. The chain employs TRBV25-1 and TRBJ2-5, with 8 bases fitting TRBD2. The CDR3 length is 14 residues. From germline, CDR1 is MGHDK and CDR2 SYGVNS. V dropped 6 bases and J dropped 2; count of bases not matched to a gene: 5.

V usage is TRBV7-2 and J usage is TRBJ1-5; TRBD1 might be the D (6 bases). The V gene's germline CDR1 is SGHTA and CDR2 FQGNSA. The CDR3 has 15 residues. V dropped 5 bases and J dropped 5 bases, with 16 bases sitting between them. The CDR3 DNA is TGTGCCAGCAGCCAGGGGCGGGAGTTCGATCAGCCCCAGCATTTT. It yields the protein CASSQGREFDQPQHF. The full variable domain, in which reference TRBV7-2 and TRBJ1-5 provide the parts outside the CDR3, is GAGVSQSPSNKVTEKGKDVELRCDPISGHTALYWYRQSLGQGLEFLIYFQGNSAPDKSGLPSDRFSAERTGGSVSTLTIQRTQQEDSAVYLCASSQGREFDQPQHFGDGTRLSIL.

The rearrangement links TRBV28 to TRBJ2-7; 8 bases fit TRBD2. CDR3 length equals 16 residues. V dropped 0 bases and J dropped 0; count of bases not matched to a gene: 4. Looked up from germline, CDR1 is MDHEN and CDR2 is SYDVKM. The chain's CDR3 is CASSLWSGGSSYEQYF. The DNA for the CDR3 is TGTGCCAGCAGTTTATGGAGCGGGGGAAGCTCCTACGAGCAGTACTTC.

The rearrangement uses TRBV15 and TRBJ2-7; D possibly corresponds to TRBD2 (6 bases). V was cut by 3 bases and J by 2 bases, with 14 bases left in between. Germline CDR1 and CDR2: LNHNV and YYDKDF (reference sequence). The CDR3 sequence is 15 residues long. The CDR3 DNA follows: TGTGCCACCAGCAGCTTGGGAGGTGGGACCTACGAGCAGTACTTC. It encodes CATSSLGGGTYEQYF.

This clone was observed once. The rearrangement joins TRBV7-2 to TRBJ2-3; D is uncertain. The CDR3 totals 12 residues. Germline values: CDR1 SGHTA, CDR2 FQGNSA. Trimming left V 5 bases short and J 10 bases short, with 13 bases between. CDR3 sequence reads: CASSPETSAQYF. CDR3 sequence (DNA): TGTGCCAGCAGCCCAGAGACCAGTGCGCAGTATTTT.

The genes are TRBV6-5 and TRBJ1-5; no reliable D call. This CDR3 region has 15 residues. With 0 bases removed from V and 5 bases from J, the gap between germline ends came to 11 bases. CDR1 is MNHEY, CDR2 SVGAGI, per germline. CDR3 bases: TGTGCCAGCAGTTACTCAATAACGGCTGATCAGCCCCAGCATTTT. Protein: CASSYSITADQPQHF.

The chain has TRBV11-1 and TRBJ2-3, with TRBD2 matching over 11 bases. The ends lost 2 bases at V and 3 bases at J; junction bases unmatched: 4. Germline lookup yields CDR1 SGHAT and CDR2 FQDESV (reference sequence). This CDR3 spans 16 amino acids. The CDR3 DNA is TGTGCCAGCAGCTTAATAGCGGGAGGGCCAACAGATACGCAGTATTTT. It encodes CASSLIAGGPTDTQYF.

This chain links TRBV7-2 with TRBJ2-1; possible D gene TRBD2, 6 bases. CDR1 is SGHTA, CDR2 FQGNSA, per germline. This CDR3 has 15 amino acids. V was shortened by 1 base and J by 2 bases, with 9 bases between the two germline ends. CDR3 sequence reads: CASSLGLAPYNEQFF. CDR3 nucleotides: TGTGCCAGCAGCTTAGGGCTAGCGCCCTACAATGAGCAGTTCTTC.

As to this clone: Other DNA sequences in this sample translate to the same CDR3. V is TRBV7-2 and J is TRBJ1-2; D gene unclear. V gave up 3 bases and J gave up 2 bases, with 10 bases separating them. The CDR3 loop spans 14 amino acids. Germline V gene data show CDR1 as SGHTA and CDR2 as FQGNSA. CDR3 nucleotide sequence: TGTGCCAGCAGCTTGGAGACGGGGAACTATGGCTACACCTTC. This encodes CASSLETGNYGYTF. Using reference TRBV7-2 and TRBJ1-2 for the parts outside the CDR3, the full variable domain is GAGVSQSPSNKVTEKGKDVELRCDPISGHTALYWYRQSLGQGLEFLIYFQGNSAPDKSGLPSDRFSAERTGGSVSTLTIQRTQQEDSAVYLCASSLETGNYGYTFGSGTRLTVV.

This clone was detected once. The chain joins TRBV18 to TRBJ2-2; tentative D call: TRBD1 (5 bases). Trimming took off 3 bases at V and 0 bases at J, with 8 bases between the two ends. The germline CDR1 and CDR2 sequences are KGHSH and LQKENI. CDR3 length equals 15 residues. The CDR3 protein is CASSPARANTGELFF. In DNA form, the CDR3 reads TGTGCCAGCTCACCCGCCAGGGCGAACACCGGGGAGCTGTTTTTT.

The chain recombines TRBV28 with TRBJ1-2; no firm D call. The CDR3 is 12 residues long. The germline V gene encodes CDR1 MDHEN and CDR2 SYDVKM. V lost 6 bases and J 8 bases, leaving 13 bases between the germline ends. The DNA of the CDR3 is TGTGCCAGCAGATCCCAGGCCGTCGGCTACACCTTC. The encoded protein is CASRSQAVGYTF.

The V call is TRBV5-6, the J call TRBJ2-5; D might be TRBD2 (5 bases). There are 14 residues in the CDR3. Trimming shortened V by 2 bases and J by 1 base, and 9 bases separated the two germline ends. Per the germline V gene, CDR1 is SGHDT and CDR2 is YYEEEE. CDR3 residues: CASSFASLQETQYF. In DNA form, the CDR3 reads TGTGCCAGCAGCTTCGCTAGCCTCCAAGAGACCCAGTACTTC.

The sample holds one count of this clone. The rearrangement joins TRBV5-1 to TRBJ2-3, with 9 bases lining up with TRBD1. The CDR3 is 16 residues long. CDR1 is SGHRS, CDR2 YFSETQ, per germline. The V segment lost 3 bases and the J segment 1 base; nucleotides outside the gene matches: 6. The DNA of the CDR3 is TGCGCCAGCAGCTCTTGGACAGGGGTCGGCACAGATACGCAGTATTTT. Protein sequence: CASSSWTGVGTDTQYF.

This clone occurred once. V and J are TRBV30 and TRBJ2-7; D is unresolved. This CDR3 region has 10 residues. Germline V CDR1 and CDR2: GTSNPN, SVGIG (reference sequence). V shed 2 bases and J shed 5 bases, with 4 bases lying between them. The CDR3 coding sequence is TGTGCCTGGAGTATCGACGAGCAGTACTTC. The encoded protein is CAWSIDEQYF.